This T cell receptor beta chain was found in a study of T cells in Graves' hyperthyroidism and ophthalmopathy. Notes on the study in general: Ophthalmopathy was separated from stable hyperthyroidism by a 13 V-J model. Ophthalmopathy was predicted by the model a median of 6.5 months ahead of onset.

On this clonotype: Antigen specificity is unknown.

Amplified regions were TCR beta CDR3 sequences from RNA transcripts. The HTBI primer set served for first-round RT-PCR of the TCR CDR3. Each CDR3 protein is one row after TCRdb ran MiXCR on the multiplex PCR reads. Of hundreds of thousands of distinct CDR3 sequences listed, about 19% are singletons. CDR3 length: 14 residues. CDR1 is SGHNT, CDR2 YYREEE, per germline (reference sequence). V gave up 3 bases and J gave up 5 bases; unmatched junction bases: 7. Newly diagnosed hyperthyroidism, duration under 2 months, in patients aged 18 to 65. The receptor was derived from a woman between 50 and 59 years old with Graves' hyperthyroidism that later progressed to Graves' ophthalmopathy. The V gene is TRBV5-4, the J gene TRBJ1-1, with 7 bases identical to TRBD1. The sample was blood. This chain's CDR3 is CASSWSGQRTEAFF. CDR3 coding DNA: TGTGCCAGCAGCTGGTCGGGACAGAGGACTGAAGCTTTCTTT.